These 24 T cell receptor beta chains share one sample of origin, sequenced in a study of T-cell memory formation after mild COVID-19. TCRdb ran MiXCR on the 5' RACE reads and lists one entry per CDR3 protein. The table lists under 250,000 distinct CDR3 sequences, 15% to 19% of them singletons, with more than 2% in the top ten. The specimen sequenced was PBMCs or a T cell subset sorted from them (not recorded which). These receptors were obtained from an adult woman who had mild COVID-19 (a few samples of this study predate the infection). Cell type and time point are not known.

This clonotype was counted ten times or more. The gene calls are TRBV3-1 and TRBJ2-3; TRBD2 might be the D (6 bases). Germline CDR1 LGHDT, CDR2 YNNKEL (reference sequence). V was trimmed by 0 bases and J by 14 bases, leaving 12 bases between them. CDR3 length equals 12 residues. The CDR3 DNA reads TGTGCCAGCAGCCAAGACGGGCGGGGTCTGTATTTT. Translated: CASSQDGRGLYF.

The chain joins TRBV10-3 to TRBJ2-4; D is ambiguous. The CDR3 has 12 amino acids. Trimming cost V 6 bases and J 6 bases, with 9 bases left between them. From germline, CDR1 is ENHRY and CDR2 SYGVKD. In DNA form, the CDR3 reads TGTGCCATCAGGAAACAGAGAAACATTCAGTACTTC. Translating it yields CAIRKQRNIQYF.

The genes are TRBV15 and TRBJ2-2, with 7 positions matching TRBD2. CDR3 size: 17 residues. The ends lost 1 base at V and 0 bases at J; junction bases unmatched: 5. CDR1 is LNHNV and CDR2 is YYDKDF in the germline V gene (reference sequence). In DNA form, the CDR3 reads TGTGCCACCAGCAGAGGTGGGAGGGCAGCGAACACCGGGGAGCTGTTTTTT. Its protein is CATSRGGRAANTGELFF. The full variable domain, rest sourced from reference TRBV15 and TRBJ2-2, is DAMVIQNPRYQVTQFGKPVTLSCSQTLNHNVMYWYQQKSSQAPKLLFHYYDKDFNNEADTPDNFQSRRPNTSFCFLDIRSPGLGDTAMYLCATSRGGRAANTGELFFGEGSRLTVL.

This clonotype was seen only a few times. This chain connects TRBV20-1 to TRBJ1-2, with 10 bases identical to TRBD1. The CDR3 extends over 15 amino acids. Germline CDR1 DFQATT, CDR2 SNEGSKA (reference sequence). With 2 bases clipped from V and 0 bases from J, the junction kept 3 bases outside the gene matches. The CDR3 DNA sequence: TGCAGTGCTAGAAAAGACAGGGGGCCTAACTATGGCTACACCTTC. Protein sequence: CSARKDRGPNYGYTF.

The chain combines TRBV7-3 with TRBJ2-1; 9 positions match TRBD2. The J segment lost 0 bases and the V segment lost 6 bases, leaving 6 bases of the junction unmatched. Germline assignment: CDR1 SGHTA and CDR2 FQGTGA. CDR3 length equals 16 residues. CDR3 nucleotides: TGTGCCAGCAGGTTAGCGGGAGAGAGCTCCTACAATGAGCAGTTCTTC. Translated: CASRLAGESSYNEQFF.

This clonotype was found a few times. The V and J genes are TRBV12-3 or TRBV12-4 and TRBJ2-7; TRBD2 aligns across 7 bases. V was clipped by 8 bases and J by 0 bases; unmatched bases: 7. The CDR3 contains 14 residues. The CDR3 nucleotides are TGTGCCAGCGTGGTGGGGGGGATCTCCTACGAGCAGTACTTC. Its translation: CASVVGGISYEQYF.

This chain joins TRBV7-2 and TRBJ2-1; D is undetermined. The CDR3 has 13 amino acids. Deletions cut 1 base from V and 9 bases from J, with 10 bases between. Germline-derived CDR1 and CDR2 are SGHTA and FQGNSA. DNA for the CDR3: TGTGCCAGCAGCTTAGTAGGGTTTGGTGAGCAGTTCTTC. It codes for CASSLVGFGEQFF.

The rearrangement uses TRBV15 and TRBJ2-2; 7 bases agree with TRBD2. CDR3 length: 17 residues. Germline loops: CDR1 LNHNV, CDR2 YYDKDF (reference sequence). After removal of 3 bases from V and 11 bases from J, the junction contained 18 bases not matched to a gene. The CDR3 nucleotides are TGTGCCACCAGCAGTTCCAAGACTAGCCCTGGTTTCCGAGAGCTGTTTTTT. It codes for CATSSSKTSPGFRELFF. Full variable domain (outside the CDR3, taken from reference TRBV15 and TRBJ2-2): DAMVIQNPRYQVTQFGKPVTLSCSQTLNHNVMYWYQQKSSQAPKLLFHYYDKDFNNEADTPDNFQSRRPNTSFCFLDIRSPGLGDTAMYLCATSSSKTSPGFRELFFGEGSRLTVL.

The CDR3 sequence is CASSFGFGANYGYTF. CDR3 DNA: TGTGCCAGCAGCTTCGGGTTTGGGGCTAACTATGGCTACACCTTC. The rearrangement uses TRBV7-3 and TRBJ1-2; no firm D call. The length of the CDR3 is 15 residues. The V and J ends lost 3 bases and 0 bases respectively, with 11 bases between them. CDR1 is SGHTA, CDR2 FQGTGA, per germline.

DNA for the CDR3: TGCGCCAGCAGCCAAGTAAAGGTGGCTAGCGGGGCCAATGAGCAGTTCTTC. It encodes CASSQVKVASGANEQFF. This chain links TRBV4-1 with TRBJ2-1; the match to TRBD2 covers 9 bases. CDR3 length: 17 amino acids. CDR1 is MGHRA, CDR2 YSYEKL, per germline. The trim removed 1 base at V and 6 bases at J, leaving 10 bases unmatched.

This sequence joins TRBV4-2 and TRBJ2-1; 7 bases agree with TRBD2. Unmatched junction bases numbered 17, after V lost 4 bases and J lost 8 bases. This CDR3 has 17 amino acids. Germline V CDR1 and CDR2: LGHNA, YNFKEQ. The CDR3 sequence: CASSPLGMGGSVDEQFF. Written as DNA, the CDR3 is TGTGCCAGCAGCCCGCTCGGGATGGGCGGGAGTGTCGATGAGCAGTTCTTC.

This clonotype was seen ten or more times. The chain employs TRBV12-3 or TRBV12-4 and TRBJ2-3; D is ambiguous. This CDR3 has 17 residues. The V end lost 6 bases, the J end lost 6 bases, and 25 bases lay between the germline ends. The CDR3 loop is CASSLTRSGMTLDTQYF. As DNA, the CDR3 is TGTGCCAGCAGCCTTACCAGGTCGGGTATGACCTTGGATACGCAGTATTTT.

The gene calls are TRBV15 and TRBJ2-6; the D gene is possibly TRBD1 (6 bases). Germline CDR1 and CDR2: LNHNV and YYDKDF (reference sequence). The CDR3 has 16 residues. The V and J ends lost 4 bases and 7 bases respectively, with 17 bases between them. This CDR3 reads CATSKAIPTGANVLTF. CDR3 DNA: TGTGCCACCAGCAAGGCCATCCCGACAGGAGCCAACGTCCTGACTTTC.

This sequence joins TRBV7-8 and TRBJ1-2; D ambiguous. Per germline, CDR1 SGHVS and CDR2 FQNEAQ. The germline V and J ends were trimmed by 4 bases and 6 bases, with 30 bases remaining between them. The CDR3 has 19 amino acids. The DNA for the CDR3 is TGTGCCAGCAGCTCGAGCCCAGAACGGAGGCTGCGCGACCCCAATGGCTACACCTTC. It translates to CASSSSPERRLRDPNGYTF.

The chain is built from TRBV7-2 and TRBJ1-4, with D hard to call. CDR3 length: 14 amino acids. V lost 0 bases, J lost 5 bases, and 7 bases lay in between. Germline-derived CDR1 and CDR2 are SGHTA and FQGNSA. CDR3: CASSLAGMNEKLFF. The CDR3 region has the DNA TGTGCCAGCAGCTTAGCAGGGATGAATGAAAAACTGTTTTTT. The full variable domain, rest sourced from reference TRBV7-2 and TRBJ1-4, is GAGVSQSPSNKVTEKGKDVELRCDPISGHTALYWYRQSLGQGLEFLIYFQGNSAPDKSGLPSDRFSAERTGGSVSTLTIQRTQQEDSAVYLCASSLAGMNEKLFFGSGTQLSVL.

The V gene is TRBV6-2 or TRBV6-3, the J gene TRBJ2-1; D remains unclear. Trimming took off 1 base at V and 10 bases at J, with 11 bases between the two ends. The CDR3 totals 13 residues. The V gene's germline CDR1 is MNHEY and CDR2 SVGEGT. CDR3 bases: TGTGCCAGCAGTTACTTTCAGCCCTCGGAGCAGTTCTTC. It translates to CASSYFQPSEQFF.

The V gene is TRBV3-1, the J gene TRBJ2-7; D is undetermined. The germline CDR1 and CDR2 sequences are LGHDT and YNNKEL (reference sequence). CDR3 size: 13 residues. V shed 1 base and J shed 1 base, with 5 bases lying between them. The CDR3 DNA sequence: TGTGCCAGCAGCCAAGGGAGATCCTACGAGCAGTACTTC. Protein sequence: CASSQGRSYEQYF.

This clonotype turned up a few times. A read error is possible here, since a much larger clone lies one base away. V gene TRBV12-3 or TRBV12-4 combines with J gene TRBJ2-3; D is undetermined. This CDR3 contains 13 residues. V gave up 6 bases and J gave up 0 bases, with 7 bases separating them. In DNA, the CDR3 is TGTGCCAGCAGCCCCCTCAGCACAGATACGCAGTATTTT. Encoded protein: CASSPLSTDTQYF.

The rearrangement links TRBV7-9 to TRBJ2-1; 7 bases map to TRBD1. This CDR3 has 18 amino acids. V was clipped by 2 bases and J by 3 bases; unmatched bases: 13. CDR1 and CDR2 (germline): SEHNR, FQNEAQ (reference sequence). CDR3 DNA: TGTGCCAGCAGCTTACGATACTTAGGGACAGCTGACTACAATGAGCAGTTCTTC. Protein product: CASSLRYLGTADYNEQFF.

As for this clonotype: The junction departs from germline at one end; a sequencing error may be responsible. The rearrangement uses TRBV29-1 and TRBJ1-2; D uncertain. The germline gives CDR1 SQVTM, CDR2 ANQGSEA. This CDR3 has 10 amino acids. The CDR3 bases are TGCAGAGTTGACAAGGATGGCTACACCTTC. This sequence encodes CRVDKDGYTF.

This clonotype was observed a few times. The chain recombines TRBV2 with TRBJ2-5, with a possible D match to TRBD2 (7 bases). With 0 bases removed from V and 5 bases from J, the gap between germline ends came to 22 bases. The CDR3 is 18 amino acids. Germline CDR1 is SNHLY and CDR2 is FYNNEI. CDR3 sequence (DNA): TGTGCCAGCAGTGAAGCGCTTGGGGGGGCGGCGGTTCGGGAGACCCAGTACTTC. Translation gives CASSEALGGAAVRETQYF.

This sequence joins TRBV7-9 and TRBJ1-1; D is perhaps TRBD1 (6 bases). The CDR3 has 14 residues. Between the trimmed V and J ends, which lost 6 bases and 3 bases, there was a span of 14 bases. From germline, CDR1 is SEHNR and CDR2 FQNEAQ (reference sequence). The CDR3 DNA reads TGTGCCAGCAGATCCACAGGGACGGACACTGAAGCTTTCTTT. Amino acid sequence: CASRSTGTDTEAFF.

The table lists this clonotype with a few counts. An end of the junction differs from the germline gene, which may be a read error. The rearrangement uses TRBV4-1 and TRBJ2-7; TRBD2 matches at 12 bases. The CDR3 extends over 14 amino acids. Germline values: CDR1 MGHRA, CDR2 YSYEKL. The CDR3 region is CVSSRLAGDYEQYF. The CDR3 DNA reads TGCGTCAGCAGCAGACTAGCGGGGGATTACGAGCAGTACTTC.

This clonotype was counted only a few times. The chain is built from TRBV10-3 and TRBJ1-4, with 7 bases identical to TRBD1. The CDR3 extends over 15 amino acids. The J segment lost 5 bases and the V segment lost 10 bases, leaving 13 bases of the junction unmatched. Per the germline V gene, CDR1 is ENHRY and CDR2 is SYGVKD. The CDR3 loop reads CATSSTGTVNEKLFF. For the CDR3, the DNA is TGTGCCACCTCAAGCACTGGGACAGTCAATGAAAAACTGTTTTTT.